The subject of this entry is one TCR beta chain. This entry comes from a study of blood T cell repertoires in COVID-19. This table comes from immunoSEQ multiplex PCR, and its TCRdb copy is limited to in-frame clones, with some not included. The sample yields 250,000 to 350,000 clones, roughly 89% seen once. Germline V gives CDR1 SEHNR, CDR2 FQNEAQ (reference sequence). The CDR3 is 17 amino acids. Trimming pared 5 bases from V and 0 bases from J, leaving 20 bases between. The chain recombines TRBV7-9 with TRBJ2-7; D gene unclear. Source material: PBMCs or T cells enriched from blood (not recorded which). The receptor's source is a young woman with acute COVID-19. The CDR3 here is CASSLFRERTLSYEQYF. The CDR3 region has the DNA TGTGCCAGCAGCCTATTCAGAGAGCGAACGCTCTCCTACGAGCAGTACTTC.